These 27 T cell receptor beta chains were sequenced from one sample in a study of blood T cell repertoires in COVID-19. The protocol was immunoSEQ multiplex PCR, while the TCRdb copy is restricted to in-frame clones and leaves out a portion. The sample records around 120,000 clones, 75% to 90% being singletons. The sample was peripheral blood. The receptors come from a woman in her 70s with acute or convalescent COVID-19.

The rearrangement uses TRBV12-3 or TRBV12-4 and TRBJ1-2, with D perhaps TRBD1 (6 bases). Trimming took 4 bases from V and 13 from J, leaving 16 bases between them. This CDR3 is built from 12 residues. Written as DNA, the CDR3 is TGTGCCAGCAGTTGGGACACAGGAGGCGGCACCTTC. Translating gives CASSWDTGGGTF.

The chain employs TRBV28 and TRBJ1-2, with TRBD1 matching 8 bases. V lost 3 bases, J lost 4 bases, and 4 bases stayed unmatched. The CDR3 runs to 14 residues. Germline CDR1 is MDHEN and CDR2 is SYDVKM. The CDR3: CASSFRQGLYGYTF. As DNA, the CDR3 is TGTGCCAGCAGTTTCCGACAGGGGCTCTATGGCTACACCTTC.

The chain combines TRBV3-1 (or the pseudogene TRBV3-2) with TRBJ2-5, with TRBD2 identical over 10 bases. This CDR3 has 16 amino acids. J gave up 5 bases and V 2 bases, and 8 bases lay outside the gene matches. Germline V gene data show CDR1 as LGHDT and CDR2 as YNNKEL (reference sequence). The CDR3 loop is CASSQIPSGGRETQYF. For the CDR3, the DNA is TGTGCCAGCAGCCAAATTCCTAGCGGGGGAAGGGAGACCCAGTACTTC.

This chain uses TRBV9 with TRBJ2-5; 13 bases fit TRBD2. J was trimmed by 4 bases and V by 4 bases; bases with no gene match: 4. The V gene's germline CDR1 is SGDLS and CDR2 YYNGEE. The CDR3 length is 15 residues. CDR3 loop: CASSMGLAGTETQYF. CDR3 DNA: TGTGCCAGCAGCATGGGACTAGCGGGGACAGAGACCCAGTACTTC.

The chain has TRBV11-2 and TRBJ1-1; D gene ambiguous. In germline, CDR1 is SGHAT, CDR2 FQNNGV. The CDR3 length is 13 residues. The V and J ends lost 5 bases and 0 bases respectively, with 7 bases between them. DNA for the CDR3: TGTGCCAGCAGCCCGAGTATGAACACTGAAGCTTTCTTT. Translation gives CASSPSMNTEAFF.

The V gene is TRBV9, the J gene TRBJ1-1, with TRBD1 identical over 11 bases. CDR1 SGDLS and CDR2 YYNGEE come from the germline V gene. This CDR3 has 18 residues. The V gene end was trimmed by 3 bases and the J gene end by 6 bases; junction bases not matched to a gene: 16. The CDR3 protein is CASSADLGQGDLDAEAFF. CDR3 coding DNA: TGTGCCAGCAGCGCCGACCTGGGACAGGGGGATCTGGACGCTGAAGCTTTCTTT. Full variable domain (remainder filled in from reference TRBV9 and TRBJ1-1): DSGVTQTPKHLITATGQRVTLRCSPRSGDLSVYWYQQSLDQGLQFLIQYYNGEERAKGNILERFSAQQFPDLHSELNLSSLELGDSALYFCASSADLGQGDLDAEAFFGQGTRLTVV.

This clone was detected once. V is TRBV12-3 or TRBV12-4 and J is TRBJ1-1; D not certain. This CDR3 has 12 amino acids. V was shortened by 8 bases and J by 7 bases, with 14 bases between the two germline ends. CDR3 sequence (DNA): TGTGCCAGCTCCGCGGCCCGGGGTGAAGCTTTCTTT. Its protein is CASSAARGEAFF.

V is TRBV19 and J is TRBJ1-3, with 11 bases fitting TRBD1. CDR3 length: 16 amino acids. Looked up from germline, CDR1 is LNHDA and CDR2 is SQIVND (reference sequence). J lost 2 bases, V lost 5 bases, and 5 bases had no gene match. The CDR3 DNA reads TGTGCCAGTAGTTTCCGGGACAGGGGGGCTGGAAACACCATATATTTT. It translates to CASSFRDRGAGNTIYF.

The rearrangement uses TRBV5-1 and TRBJ2-3; tentative D call: TRBD2 (6 bases). CDR3 length: 16 amino acids. V was pared by 4 bases and J by 4 bases, with 19 bases between. CDR1 and CDR2 from the germline V gene are SGHRS and YFSETQ. Here the CDR3 reads CASSNDRNSGPDTQYF. Written as DNA, the CDR3 is TGCGCCAGCAGCAATGATCGGAATAGCGGACCAGATACGCAGTATTTT.

V and J are TRBV7-9 and TRBJ2-7; 9 positions match TRBD1. The trim removed 2 bases at V and 2 bases at J, leaving 7 bases unmatched. The CDR3 totals 16 residues. Germline V gene sequence: CDR1 SEHNR, CDR2 FQNEAQ (reference sequence). CDR3 DNA sequence: TGTGCCAGCAGCTTACCTGGGACAGGGACCCCCTACGAGCAGTACTTC. This gives the protein CASSLPGTGTPYEQYF.

The chain carries TRBV6-1 and TRBJ1-2; D remains ambiguous. Looked up from germline, CDR1 is MNHNS and CDR2 is SASEGT. The CDR3 extends over 17 amino acids. V was shortened by 0 bases and J by 0 bases, with 14 bases between the two germline ends. This chain's CDR3 is CASSEALRGKANYGYTF. The CDR3 nucleotides read TGTGCCAGCAGTGAAGCTCTGCGAGGGAAAGCTAACTATGGCTACACCTTC.

The rearrangement links TRBV19 to TRBJ2-1; 8 bases are shared with TRBD1. This CDR3 is 15 amino acids long. Germline V CDR1 and CDR2: LNHDA, SQIVND (reference sequence). Losses at the gene ends were 6 bases for V and 7 bases for J; bases not matched to a gene: 11. The CDR3 bases are TGTGCCAGTAGGGAGGACAGGGATGGGCGGAATGAGCAGTTCTTC. Translating it yields CASREDRDGRNEQFF.

The J gene is TRBJ2-3, the V gene TRBV5-1, with 10 nucleotides matching TRBD2. The CDR3 has 14 amino acids. J was trimmed by 4 bases and V by 3 bases; bases with no gene match: 2. Germline CDR1 and CDR2: SGHRS and YFSETQ. The CDR3 DNA reads TGCGCCAGCAGCTCTAGCGGGGGAGCAGATACGCAGTATTTT. Amino acids: CASSSSGGADTQYF.

V is TRBV5-1 and J is TRBJ2-3; 8 bases fit TRBD2. Trimming cost V 2 bases and J 1 base; bases outside gene matches: 0. CDR3 length: 14 amino acids. The V gene's germline CDR1 is SGHRS and CDR2 YFSETQ. The CDR3 DNA sequence: TGCGCCAGCAGCTTTAGCGGGGGCACAGATACGCAGTATTTT. It translates to CASSFSGGTDTQYF. The full variable domain, its missing parts supplied by reference TRBV5-1 and TRBJ2-3, is KAGVTQTPRYLIKTRGQQVTLSCSPISGHRSVSWYQQTPGQGLQFLFEYFSETQRNKGNFPGRFSGRQFSNSRSEMNVSTLELGDSALYLCASSFSGGTDTQYFGPGTRLTVL.

The chain combines TRBV9 with TRBJ1-3; 8 nucleotides align to TRBD1. Germline V gives CDR1 SGDLS, CDR2 YYNGEE. The length of the CDR3 is 15 residues. J lost 3 bases, V lost 0 bases, and 2 bases had no gene match. CDR3 bases: TGTGCCAGCAGCGTAGCTACAGGGGGTGGAAACACCATATATTTT. As protein: CASSVATGGGNTIYF.

The chain recombines TRBV2 with TRBJ1-5; weak D call: TRBD1 (6 bases). V lost 10 bases, J lost 0 bases, and 19 bases lay in between. Per the germline V gene, CDR1 is SNHLY and CDR2 is FYNNEI. This CDR3 is 16 amino acids long. In DNA, the CDR3 is TGTGCCACCGCATTGGGAGGGGGAGCTAGCAATCAGCCCCAGCATTTT. Residues: CATALGGGASNQPQHF.

The V call is TRBV5-5, the J call TRBJ1-2; D may be TRBD1 (6 bases). V lost 2 bases to trimming and J lost 4 bases, with 15 bases between them. The CDR3 runs to 15 residues. Germline lookup yields CDR1 SGHKS and CDR2 YYEKEE (reference sequence). CDR3 amino acids: CASSFGPRGGYGYTF. For the CDR3, the DNA is TGTGCCAGCAGCTTTGGCCCCAGGGGTGGCTATGGCTACACCTTC.

The J gene is TRBJ1-5, the V gene TRBV15; TRBD1 matches 10 bases. Germline V gene sequence: CDR1 LNHNV, CDR2 YYDKDF (reference sequence). V shed 0 bases and J 0 bases; nucleotides not matched to a gene: 8. This CDR3 is 19 amino acids long. CDR3 sequence: CATSRDRRQGADSNQPQHF. The CDR3, as DNA: TGTGCCACCAGCAGAGATCGGAGACAGGGGGCGGATAGCAATCAGCCCCAGCATTTT.

This chain links TRBV7-9 with TRBJ2-2; 12 bases are shared with TRBD2. The CDR3 has 16 amino acids. Looked up from germline, CDR1 is SEHNR and CDR2 is FQNEAQ (reference sequence). V lost 8 bases, J lost 3 bases, and 7 bases stayed unmatched. The CDR3 region is CASGELAGGHTGELFF. The CDR3 DNA reads as TGTGCCAGCGGCGAGCTAGCGGGGGGGCACACCGGGGAGCTGTTTTTT.

This clone came up once. The gene calls are TRBV18 and TRBJ2-3, with TRBD1 identical over 10 bases. V dropped 3 bases and J dropped 4; count of bases not matched to a gene: 7. This CDR3 contains 16 residues. CDR1 is KGHSH and CDR2 is LQKENI in the germline V gene. This CDR3 reads CASSPRTGTGADTQYF. Here the CDR3 DNA reads TGTGCCAGCTCACCTCGCACCGGGACAGGGGCAGATACGCAGTATTTT.

The chain uses TRBV7-8 and TRBJ1-4; TRBD1 aligns across 10 bases. The ends lost 5 bases at V and 0 bases at J; junction bases unmatched: 9. This CDR3 has 18 residues. From germline, CDR1 is SGHVS and CDR2 FQNEAQ. CDR3 loop: CASSPRQGAQATNEKLFF. DNA of the CDR3: TGTGCCAGCAGCCCGAGACAGGGGGCACAGGCAACTAATGAAAAACTGTTTTTT.

The chain couples TRBV28 to TRBJ1-1; no definite D call. V shed 10 bases and J shed 0 bases, with 15 bases lying between them. From germline, CDR1 is MDHEN and CDR2 SYDVKM. The CDR3 loop spans 14 amino acids. This CDR3 is CATTAGVMNTEAFF. The CDR3 DNA reads TGTGCCACCACCGCGGGAGTCATGAACACTGAAGCTTTCTTT.

J is TRBJ1-2 and V is TRBV9; D might be TRBD1 (5 bases). The CDR3 consists of 15 residues. V was pared by 4 bases and J by 8 bases, with 21 bases between. CDR1 SGDLS and CDR2 YYNGEE come from the germline V gene. CDR3 DNA: TGTGCCAGCAGCCTGAGGACAAACCCTTCAGAAGGCTACACCTTC. Protein: CASSLRTNPSEGYTF.

V usage is TRBV3-1 (or the pseudogene TRBV3-2) and J usage is TRBJ1-1; a weak D match, TRBD1 (5 bases). Per germline, CDR1 LGHDT and CDR2 YNNKEL (reference sequence). This CDR3 comprises 16 residues. V dropped 4 bases and J dropped 3 bases, with 18 bases sitting between them. CDR3 sequence (DNA): TGTGCCAGCAGCCCGGGGGACCTAGGGGTACACACTGAAGCTTTCTTT. Translated: CASSPGDLGVHTEAFF.

This chain uses TRBV3-1 (or the pseudogene TRBV3-2) with TRBJ2-5; possible D gene TRBD1, 5 bases. Trimming stripped 3 bases from V and 3 bases from J, with 5 bases between. CDR1 is LGHDT and CDR2 is YNNKEL in the germline V gene (reference sequence). The CDR3 is 12 residues long. CDR3 sequence reads: CASSQTEETQYF. The CDR3 DNA reads as TGTGCCAGCAGCCAGACAGAAGAGACCCAGTACTTC.

The gene calls are TRBV7-9 and TRBJ2-2, with a tentative D call TRBD1 (6 bases). The V end was cut by 6 bases, the J end by 6 bases, with 14 bases between. Germline assignment: CDR1 SEHNR and CDR2 FQNEAQ (reference sequence). The CDR3 runs 14 residues. The CDR3, as DNA: TGTGCCAGCAGGCGGACAGAGGAGGCCGGGGAGCTGTTTTTT. Translation gives CASRRTEEAGELFF.

The V call is TRBV6-1, the J call TRBJ1-1; D not resolved. The V and J ends lost 3 bases and 1 base respectively, with 9 bases between them. There are 14 residues in the CDR3. Germline V gives CDR1 MNHNS, CDR2 SASEGT. CDR3 region: CASSDPGTNTEAFF. In nucleotides, the CDR3 is TGTGCCAGCAGTGACCCAGGAACGAACACTGAAGCTTTCTTT.